These 21 T cell receptor beta chains were all obtained from the same sample, sequenced in a study of identical twins. TCRdb recomputed calls from the 5' RACE reads with MiXCR, one row per CDR3 protein. The profile shows approximately 600,000 distinct CDR3 sequences, 9.5% to 10% of them singletons. The data also belong to a second study, concerning yellow fever vaccine responses in identical twins.

The sequencing input was PBMCs. Receptor source: a woman aged 18 to 35 in good health.

The chain is built from TRBV7-2 and TRBJ2-1; TRBD1 aligns across 8 bases. This CDR3 has 14 residues. The trim removed 8 bases at V and 3 bases at J, leaving 6 bases unmatched. Germline CDR1 and CDR2: SGHTA and FQGNSA. CDR3 in amino acids: CASCPRGRYNEQFF. DNA of the CDR3: TGTGCCAGCTGCCCCAGGGGGCGCTACAATGAGCAGTTCTTC. The full variable domain, in which reference TRBV7-2 and TRBJ2-1 provide the parts outside the CDR3, is GAGVSQSPSNKVTEKGKDVELRCDPISGHTALYWYRQSLGQGLEFLIYFQGNSAPDKSGLPSDRFSAERTGGSVSTLTIQRTQQEDSAVYLCASCPRGRYNEQFFGPGTRLTVL.

The chain joins TRBV19 to TRBJ1-1; 9 bases line up with TRBD1. Germline CDR1 is LNHDA and CDR2 is SQIVND (reference sequence). The CDR3 totals 17 residues. Trimming cost V 4 bases and J 0 bases; bases outside gene matches: 9. CDR3 nucleotide sequence: TGTGCCAGTAGTACATCCCGGGGGGACAGGGTGAACACTGAAGCTTTCTTT. Protein: CASSTSRGDRVNTEAFF.

This clonotype was observed at least ten times. The chain carries TRBV9 and TRBJ1-1; possibly TRBD1 for D (6 bases). Germline CDR1 SGDLS, CDR2 YYNGEE. The length of the CDR3 is 14 residues. Trimming took 1 base from V and 4 from J, leaving 11 bases between them. CDR3 protein: CASSVSGVSTEAFF. The DNA for the CDR3 is TGTGCCAGCAGCGTATCAGGGGTGAGCACTGAAGCTTTCTTT. Supplemented by reference TRBV9 and TRBJ1-1, the full variable domain reads DSGVTQTPKHLITATGQRVTLRCSPRSGDLSVYWYQQSLDQGLQFLIQYYNGEERAKGNILERFSAQQFPDLHSELNLSSLELGDSALYFCASSVSGVSTEAFFGQGTRLTVV.

The chain has TRBV2 and TRBJ2-1, with TRBD2 matching over 14 bases. This CDR3 contains 15 residues. The V and J ends lost 3 bases and 9 bases, in that order; junction bases with no gene match: 4. Germline V gives CDR1 SNHLY, CDR2 FYNNEI. The CDR3 sequence: CASSETSGGAAEQFF. CDR3 sequence (DNA): TGTGCCAGCAGTGAGACTAGCGGGGGGGCGGCTGAGCAGTTCTTC.

This clonotype has a handful of counts. The chain is built from TRBV5-1 and TRBJ1-6; tentative D call: TRBD1 (5 bases). The CDR3 contains 15 residues. Trimming stripped 4 bases from V and 7 bases from J, with 15 bases between. Germline lookup yields CDR1 SGHRS and CDR2 YFSETQ. The CDR3, as DNA: TGCGCCAGCAGCACTCGGGACGGCGTAAATTCACCCCTCCACTTT. Protein: CASSTRDGVNSPLHF.

The chain uses TRBV7-6 and TRBJ2-3; TRBD2 agrees at 10 bases. The V segment lost 6 bases and the J segment 2 bases; nucleotides outside the gene matches: 17. The CDR3 has 19 residues. Germline CDR1 is SGHVS and CDR2 is FNYEAQ. The CDR3, as DNA: TGTGCCAGCAGACTCAACATAGGGGCTAGCGGGAGTCTCACAGATACGCAGTATTTT. This gives the protein CASRLNIGASGSLTDTQYF. The variable domain in full, with the rest retrieved from reference TRBV7-6 and TRBJ2-3, is GAGVSQSPRYKVTKRGQDVALRCDPISGHVSLYWYRQALGQGPEFLTYFNYEAQQDKSGLPNDRFSAERPEGSISTLTIQRTEQRDSAMYRCASRLNIGASGSLTDTQYFGPGTRLTVL.

The chain uses TRBV25-1 and TRBJ2-7, with TRBD1 identical over 9 bases. The CDR3 is 14 amino acids. Per germline, CDR1 MGHDK and CDR2 SYGVNS. The trim removed 8 bases at V and 4 bases at J, leaving 9 bases unmatched. Written as DNA, the CDR3 is TGTGCCAGCGTCCAACAGGGGGCAATTTACGAGCAGTACTTC. Translation: CASVQQGAIYEQYF.

Ten or more counts support this clonotype. The J gene is TRBJ2-3, the V gene TRBV11-1; 11 bases align to TRBD2. The CDR3 extends over 18 amino acids. CDR1 and CDR2 (germline): SGHAT, FQDESV (reference sequence). The V segment lost 1 base and the J segment 1 base; nucleotides outside the gene matches: 7. The chain's CDR3 is CASSLVLAGARGTDTQYF. In nucleotides, the CDR3 is TGTGCCAGCAGCTTAGTACTAGCGGGGGCGCGGGGCACAGATACGCAGTATTTT.

This clonotype showed up many times. This sequence joins TRBV6-2 or TRBV6-3 and TRBJ2-1; TRBD2 aligns across 15 bases. Germline V gene sequence: CDR1 MNHEY, CDR2 SVGEGT. The CDR3 runs to 19 residues. V lost 5 bases to trimming and J lost 3 bases; unmatched junction nucleotides: 11. CDR3 DNA sequence: TGTGCCAGCAGTACCACGGGACTAGCGGGGGGCCAAGTCTACAATGAGCAGTTCTTC. It codes for CASSTTGLAGGQVYNEQFF.

This clonotype was found a few times. The V call is TRBV12-3 or TRBV12-4, the J call TRBJ2-4; TRBD1 aligns across 8 bases. The CDR3 runs to 15 residues. The junction had 2 bases not matched to a gene; V was cut back by 3 bases and J by 1 base. CDR3 nucleotides: TGTGCCAGCAGTTTGTGGACAGGGGCCAAAAACATTCAGTACTTC. Amino acids: CASSLWTGAKNIQYF.

This clonotype was seen more than once but under ten times. The chain couples TRBV28 to TRBJ2-5, with a weak D call TRBD1 (6 bases). Germline CDR1 reads MDHEN; CDR2 reads SYDVKM. The V gene lost 8 bases and the J gene lost 3 bases, with 13 bases spanning the gap. The CDR3 covers 13 residues. The CDR3 loop is CASLTGTEETQYF. DNA for the CDR3: TGTGCCAGCCTAACAGGGACCGAAGAGACCCAGTACTTC.

This clonotype was counted only a few times. The V and J genes are TRBV7-2 and TRBJ2-3; 7 positions match TRBD2. The CDR3 runs to 15 residues. CDR1 is SGHTA, CDR2 FQGNSA, per germline. The trim removed 0 bases at V and 4 bases at J, leaving 4 bases unmatched. This chain's CDR3 is CASSLAGGYADTQYF. Here the CDR3 DNA reads TGTGCCAGCAGCTTAGCGGGAGGGTACGCAGATACGCAGTATTTT.

This clonotype was detected many times. The gene calls are TRBV20-1 and TRBJ1-2, with a possible D match to TRBD1 (5 bases). The germline V and J ends were trimmed by 2 bases and 5 bases, with 12 bases remaining between them. The CDR3 loop spans 13 amino acids. CDR1 and CDR2 (germline): DFQATT, SNEGSKA (reference sequence). The CDR3 is CSARTPGKYGYTF. CDR3 DNA sequence: TGCAGTGCTAGAACACCAGGGAAGTATGGCTACACCTTC.

The sample holds a few counts of this clonotype. V usage is TRBV6-5 and J usage is TRBJ1-2; weak D call: TRBD1 (6 bases). V dropped 4 bases and J dropped 6 bases, with 15 bases sitting between them. Germline lookup yields CDR1 MNHEY and CDR2 SVGAGI. The CDR3 has 14 amino acids. DNA for the CDR3: TGTGCCAGCAGTTGGGACACTTTCTCCGATGGCTACACCTTC. The encoded protein is CASSWDTFSDGYTF.

On this clonotype itself: The junction shows a germline mismatch at one end, possibly a read error. The V and J genes are TRBV15 and TRBJ1-5; D remains unclear. This CDR3 is built from 15 residues. Germline V gene lookup returns CDR1 LNHNV and CDR2 YYDKDF (reference sequence). The CDR3 sequence: CATSRDLITVQPQHF. The CDR3 DNA is TGTGCCACCAGCAGAGATCTTATTACGGTTCAGCCCCAACATTTT.

The V and J genes are TRBV7-9 and TRBJ1-6, with D possibly TRBD1 on 5 matching bases. Germline V gene sequence: CDR1 SEHNR, CDR2 FQNEAQ (reference sequence). With 3 bases removed from V and 4 bases from J, the gap between germline ends came to 7 bases. This CDR3 contains 14 residues. The CDR3 coding sequence is TGTGCCAGCAGCTTGCCAGGGTATAATTCACCCCTCCACTTT. Its protein product is CASSLPGYNSPLHF.

This clonotype was found many times. The chain is built from TRBV20-1 and TRBJ1-5; TRBD1 might be the D (5 bases). The V gene lost 0 bases and the J gene lost 3 bases, with 15 bases spanning the gap. There are 16 residues in the CDR3. Per the germline V gene, CDR1 is DFQATT and CDR2 is SNEGSKA (reference sequence). CDR3 nucleotides: TGCAGTGCTAGAGAGATGATCGTAGGGGTCAATCAGCCCCAGCATTTT. It translates to CSAREMIVGVNQPQHF.

The rearrangement links TRBV4-1 to TRBJ2-4; D unclear. V was cut by 4 bases and J by 0 bases, with 7 bases left in between. The CDR3 is made up of 14 amino acids. Per the germline V gene, CDR1 is MGHRA and CDR2 is YSYEKL. The CDR3 reads CASSPLLAKNIQYF. As DNA, the CDR3 is TGCGCCAGCAGCCCTTTGCTAGCCAAAAACATTCAGTACTTC.

In this sample, this clonotype turned up a few times. The DNA is omitted, as the CDR3 cannot be located on it reliably, and the CDR3 follows TCRdb's listing. The chain is built from TRBV7-8 and TRBJ2-1; the table's TRBD2 call for D was not verified on the DNA. The CDR3 is 17 residues long, counting both termini. Germline values: CDR1 SGHVS, CDR2 FQNEAQ. CDR3 amino acids: CASSLFLWGRAGNEQFF.

Many counts were recorded for this clonotype. J is TRBJ2-3 and V is TRBV11-2, with 7 bases aligning to TRBD1. This CDR3 has 18 residues. Germline CDR1 is SGHAT and CDR2 is FQNNGV. Trimming took 1 base from V and 4 from J; bases not matched to a gene: 14. In DNA, the CDR3 is TGTGCCAGCAGCTTAGTGATAGGGGGCGAAATATTCCCAGATACGCAGTATTTT. Its translation: CASSLVIGGEIFPDTQYF.

This clonotype was seen more than once but under ten times. This chain uses TRBV7-9 with TRBJ2-5; 13 bases line up with TRBD2. Trimming took 1 base from V and 2 from J; bases not matched to a gene: 4. This CDR3 has 17 amino acids. Germline V CDR1 and CDR2: SEHNR, FQNEAQ (reference sequence). The DNA for the CDR3 is TGTGCCAGCAGCTTAGGACTAGCGGGAGGAGGACAAGAGACCCAGTACTTC. Encoded protein: CASSLGLAGGGQETQYF.